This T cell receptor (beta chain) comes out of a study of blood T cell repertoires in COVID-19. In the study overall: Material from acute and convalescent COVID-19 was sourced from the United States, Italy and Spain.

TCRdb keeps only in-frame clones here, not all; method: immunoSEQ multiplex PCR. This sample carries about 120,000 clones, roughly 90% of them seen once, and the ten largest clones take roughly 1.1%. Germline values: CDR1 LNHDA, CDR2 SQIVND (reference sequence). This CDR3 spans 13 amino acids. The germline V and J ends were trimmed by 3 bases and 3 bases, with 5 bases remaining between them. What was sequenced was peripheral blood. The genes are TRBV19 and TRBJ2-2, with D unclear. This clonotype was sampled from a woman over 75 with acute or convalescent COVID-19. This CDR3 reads CASSIDYTGELFF. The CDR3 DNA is TGTGCCAGTAGTATTGACTACACCGGGGAGCTGTTTTTT. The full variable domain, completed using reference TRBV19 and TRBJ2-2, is DGGITQSPKYLFRKEGQNVTLSCEQNLNHDAMYWYRQDPGQGLRLIYYSQIVNDFQKGDIAEGYSVSREKKESFPLTVTSAQKNPTAFYLCASSIDYTGELFFGEGSRLTVL.